These T cell receptor beta chains were read from a single sample in a study of T cells in localized non-small cell lung cancer. TCRdb's table, derived via immunoSEQ multiplex PCR, lists solely in-frame clones and lacks some. Of about 9,600 clones listed, 90% are singletons. The input for sequencing was peripheral blood, taken before any cancer treatment. Source of these receptors: a male donor aged 60 or older with stage III squamous cell lung carcinoma. Each CDR3 is given with its conserved first and last residue. D genes are given only for firm matches. Where a row states a size, it is once, few, many or the class of an expanded clone; other rows omit it.

TRBJ2-3	TRBD1	TRBV28	-	CASSSDRTTDTQYF	TGTGCCAGCAGCTCGGACAGGACTACAGATACGCAGTATTTT
TRBJ2-3	-	TRBV7-2	-	CASSLGSTDTQYF	TGTGCCAGCAGCTTAGGGAGCACAGATACGCAGTATTTT
TRBJ1-1	-	TRBV4-1	-	CASSHLSGLNTEAFF	TGCGCCAGCAGCCACCTTTCAGGGTTGAACACTGAAGCTTTCTTT
TRBJ2-7	TRBD1	TRBV29-1	-	CSAIKDRGPLEQYF	TGCAGCGCCATAAAGGACAGGGGGCCCCTCGAGCAGTACTTC
TRBJ2-2	-	TRBV28	-	CASSFQPNTGELFF	TGTGCCAGCAGTTTCCAACCGAACACCGGGGAGCTGTTTTTT
TRBJ2-3	-	TRBV7-9	-	CAIGGPGDTQYF	TGTGCCATCGGGGGCCCGGGAGATACGCAGTATTTT
TRBJ1-5	-	TRBV11-2	-	CASSWGGGRDQPQHF	TGTGCCAGCAGCTGGGGTGGGGGTCGCGATCAGCCCCAGCATTTT
TRBJ2-7	TRBD1	TRBV5-1	-	CASSLTAGTGLLEQYF	TGCGCCAGCAGCTTAACAGCGGGGACAGGGTTGCTCGAGCAGTACTTC
TRBJ2-7	-	TRBV5-6	-	CASTRLDRSSYEQYF	TGTGCCAGCACCCGACTGGACAGAAGCTCCTACGAGCAGTACTTC
TRBJ1-6	-	TRBV5-1	-	CASSLPGSGDSPLHF	TGCGCCAGCAGCTTGCCTGGCAGTGGTGATTCACCCCTCCACTTT
TRBJ1-5	-	TRBV6-4	-	CASSGEPSNQPQHF	TGTGCCAGCAGTGGTGAACCGAGCAATCAGCCCCAGCATTTT
TRBJ2-1	TRBD2	TRBV27	-	CASSLGLAGDEQFF	TGTGCCAGCAGTTTAGGGCTAGCGGGGGATGAGCAGTTCTTC
TRBJ2-2	-	TRBV5-1	-	CASSGGVSGYTGELFF	TGCGCCAGCAGCGGGGGTGTGAGCGGGTACACCGGGGAGCTGTTTTTT
TRBJ2-3	-	TRBV27	-	CASSLSLRDFYSDTQYF	TGTGCCAGCAGTTTATCCTTGAGGGACTTCTACTCAGATACGCAGTATTTT
TRBJ1-5	TRBD1	TRBV19	-	CASTADRGLNQPQHF	TGTGCCAGTACCGCGGACAGGGGGCTCAATCAGCCCCAGCATTTT
TRBJ2-2	TRBD2	TRBV11-2	-	CASSSVVSGGPGAGELFF	TGTGCCAGCAGCTCAGTGGTTAGCGGGGGCCCAGGGGCCGGGGAGCTGTTTTTT
TRBJ2-3	-	TRBV27	medium-sized	CASSLPHSTDTQYF	TGTGCCAGCAGTTTACCTCATAGCACAGATACGCAGTATTTT
TRBJ2-1	-	TRBV7-2	-	CASTGERRDEQFF	TGTGCCAGCACCGGGGAGCGGAGGGATGAGCAGTTCTTC
TRBJ1-2	-	TRBV6-6	-	CASSPGVGSFGYTF	TGTGCCAGCAGCCCGGGGGTAGGCAGCTTCGGCTACACCTTC